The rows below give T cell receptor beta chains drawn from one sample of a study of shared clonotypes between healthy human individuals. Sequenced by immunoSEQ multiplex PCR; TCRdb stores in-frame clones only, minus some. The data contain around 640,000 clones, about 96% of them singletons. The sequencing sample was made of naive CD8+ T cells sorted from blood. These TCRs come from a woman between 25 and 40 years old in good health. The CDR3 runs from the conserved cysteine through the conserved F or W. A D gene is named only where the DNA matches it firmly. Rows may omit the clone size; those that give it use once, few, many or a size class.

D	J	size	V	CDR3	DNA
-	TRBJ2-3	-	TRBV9	CASSPTRKYGDTQYF	TGTGCCAGCAGCCCGACTAGGAAATATGGAGATACGCAGTATTTT
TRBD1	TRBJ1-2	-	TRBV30	CAWSETGAYGYTF	TGTGCCTGGAGTGAAACAGGGGCCTATGGCTACACCTTC
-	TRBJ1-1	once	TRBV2	CASSETDVVTEAFF	TGTGCCAGCAGTGAAACCGACGTCGTCACTGAAGCTTTCTTT
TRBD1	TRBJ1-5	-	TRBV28	CASLDRGLGQPQHF	TGTGCCAGCCTTGACAGGGGGCTTGGTCAGCCCCAGCATTTT
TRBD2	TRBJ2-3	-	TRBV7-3	CASSLFPGGSGADTQYF	TGTGCCAGCAGCTTATTTCCCGGCGGGAGTGGGGCAGATACGCAGTATTTT
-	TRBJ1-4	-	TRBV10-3	CAISDGINEKLFF	TGTGCCATCAGTGACGGGATTAATGAAAAACTGTTTTTT
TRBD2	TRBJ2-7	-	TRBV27	CASSTEAGTSGYEQYF	TGTGCCAGCAGTACTGAAGCCGGGACTAGCGGCTACGAGCAGTACTTC
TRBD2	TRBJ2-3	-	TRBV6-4	CASSPATSGKGADTQYF	TGTGCCAGCAGTCCAGCGACTAGCGGGAAAGGGGCAGATACGCAGTATTTT
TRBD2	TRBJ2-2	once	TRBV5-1	CASSLDLAGVIPGELFF	TGCGCCAGCAGCTTGGACTTAGCGGGAGTGATTCCCGGGGAGCTGTTTTTT
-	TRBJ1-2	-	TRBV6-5	CASSQSIYYGYTF	TGTGCCAGCAGCCAATCGATTTACTATGGCTACACCTTC
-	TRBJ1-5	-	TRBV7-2	CASRPFTGTQPQHF	TGTGCCAGCAGGCCCTTTACAGGGACACAGCCCCAGCATTTT
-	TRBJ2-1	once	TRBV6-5	CASWEDSYNEQFF	TGTGCCAGCTGGGAGGATTCCTACAATGAGCAGTTCTTC